These 15 T cell receptor beta chains were all obtained from the same sample, sequenced in a study of blood T cell repertoires in COVID-19. Libraries were prepared by immunoSEQ multiplex PCR; TCRdb keeps only in-frame clonotypes and omits some of them. The sample includes approximately 98,000 clones, about 81% of them seen just once. The sequenced sample consisted of peripheral blood. The origin of the receptors is a man aged 55-75 years with acute or convalescent COVID-19.

The gene calls are TRBV11-2 and TRBJ1-2; tentatively, D is TRBD1 (6 bases). V was cut by 5 bases and J by 6 bases, with 16 bases left in between. Per germline, CDR1 SGHAT and CDR2 FQNNGV. CDR3 length equals 14 residues. CDR3 sequence (DNA): TGTGCCAGCAGCATCGAACAGGGCCGGGATGGCTACACCTTC. Its protein is CASSIEQGRDGYTF.

This clone turned up a few times. The chain has TRBV5-5 and TRBJ2-3, with D maybe TRBD1 (6 bases). Trimming cost V 4 bases and J 7 bases, with 13 bases left between them. Germline V gives CDR1 SGHKS, CDR2 YYEKEE (reference sequence). This CDR3 has 13 residues. The chain's CDR3 is CASSEGVVNTQYF. The CDR3 coding sequence is TGTGCCAGCAGCGAGGGGGTGGTAAATACGCAGTATTTT.

The chain carries TRBV2 and TRBJ2-5; TRBD2 is a possible D gene (5 bases). Germline V CDR1 and CDR2: SNHLY, FYNNEI. Trimming shortened V by 5 bases and J by 2 bases, and 12 bases separated the two germline ends. The CDR3 extends over 14 amino acids. The CDR3 DNA reads as TGTGCCAGCAGTATTGAGGGTCCACAAGAGACCCAGTACTTC. Translation: CASSIEGPQETQYF. The entire variable domain, with the rest obtained from reference TRBV2 and TRBJ2-5, is as follows: EPEVTQTPSHQVTQMGQEVILRCVPISNHLYFYWYRQILGQKVEFLVSFYNNEISEKSEIFDDQFSVERPDGSNFTLKIRSTKLEDSAMYFCASSIEGPQETQYFGPGTRLLVL.

A few counts support this clone. V usage is TRBV7-2 and J usage is TRBJ2-7, with D maybe TRBD1 (5 bases). The CDR3 is 14 residues long. CDR1 and CDR2 (germline): SGHTA, FQGNSA. The V and J ends lost 5 bases and 6 bases respectively, with 17 bases between them. The CDR3 sequence is CASSPAGLSAEQYV. The CDR3 bases are TGTGCCAGCAGCCCCGCAGGGCTCTCGGCCGAGCAGTACGTC.

The chain carries TRBV6-2 or TRBV6-3 and TRBJ1-2; 10 bases line up with TRBD1. V was clipped by 4 bases and J by 8 bases; unmatched bases: 4. The germline gives CDR1 MNHEY, CDR2 SVGEGT. The length of the CDR3 is 13 residues. Here the CDR3 reads CASSFGTGEGYTF. As DNA, the CDR3 is TGTGCCAGCAGTTTCGGGACAGGGGAAGGCTACACCTTC.

This rearrangement joins TRBV7-8 to TRBJ1-5; TRBD1 might be the D (6 bases). The CDR3 totals 15 residues. Trimming pared 1 base from V and 7 bases from J, leaving 14 bases between. In germline, CDR1 is SGHVS, CDR2 FQNEAQ. The CDR3, as DNA: TGTGCCAGCAGCTTAGGAGGGGGTGTGGGGCAGCCCCAGCATTTT. The encoded protein is CASSLGGGVGQPQHF.

This clone was picked up one time. V is TRBV5-8 and J is TRBJ2-7; the D gene is possibly TRBD1 (5 bases). Germline-derived CDR1 and CDR2 are SGHTS and YDEGEE. Trimming took off 0 bases at V and 5 bases at J, with 15 bases between the two ends. The CDR3 spans 15 residues. CDR3 sequence reads: CASSLVGAGLHEQYF. For the CDR3, the DNA is TGTGCCAGCAGCTTGGTAGGGGCAGGGTTGCACGAGCAGTACTTC.

V and J are TRBV18 and TRBJ1-2, with TRBD1 identical over 10 bases. The V segment lost 4 bases and the J segment 7 bases; nucleotides outside the gene matches: 12. Germline lookup yields CDR1 KGHSH and CDR2 LQKENI. There are 16 residues in the CDR3. The CDR3 nucleotides read TGTGCCAGCTCACACCGGGACAGGGGAACAGGCCCTGGCTACACCTTC. Its protein product is CASSHRDRGTGPGYTF.

This clone was found a few times. V usage is TRBV7-8 and J usage is TRBJ1-5, with TRBD1 identical over 9 bases. The CDR3 has 15 residues. After removal of 6 bases from V and 1 base from J, the junction contained 4 bases not matched to a gene. CDR1 SGHVS and CDR2 FQNEAQ come from the germline V gene. The CDR3: CASRPDRGSNQPQHF. CDR3 nucleotide sequence: TGTGCCAGCAGGCCGGACAGGGGAAGCAATCAGCCCCAGCATTTT.

The J gene is TRBJ1-1, the V gene TRBV18; D is uncertain. Germline V gives CDR1 KGHSH, CDR2 LQKENI. The CDR3 extends over 15 amino acids. V was cut by 3 bases and J by 6 bases, with 17 bases left in between. CDR3 in DNA: TGTGCCAGCTCACCGACTATGTTGGGCCAACCTGAAGCTTTCTTT. This gives the protein CASSPTMLGQPEAFF.

This chain uses TRBV29-1 with TRBJ2-1, with 7 nucleotides matching TRBD1. The CDR3 has 13 amino acids. Germline V gene data show CDR1 as SQVTM and CDR2 as ANQGSEA. The J segment lost 6 bases and the V segment lost 7 bases, leaving 9 bases of the junction unmatched. CDR3 residues: CSATGIRFNEQFF. CDR3 bases: TGCAGCGCGACAGGGATAAGATTCAATGAGCAGTTCTTC.

The genes are TRBV6-2 or TRBV6-3 and TRBJ2-3, with D perhaps matching TRBD2 (5 bases). V lost 2 bases, J lost 3 bases, and 21 bases lay in between. Germline CDR1 is MNHEY and CDR2 is SVGEGT. The CDR3 loop spans 18 amino acids. The CDR3 nucleotides read TGTGCCAGCAGTTACGATTCCAGGAGGCGGGCCGGAACAGATACGCAGTATTTT. Protein product: CASSYDSRRRAGTDTQYF.

The chain employs TRBV19 and TRBJ1-1; 7 bases align to TRBD1. The V gene end was trimmed by 7 bases and the J gene end by 1 base; junction bases not matched to a gene: 3. CDR3 size: 13 residues. The V gene's germline CDR1 is LNHDA and CDR2 SQIVND (reference sequence). The CDR3 sequence: CASTRDRNTEAFF. CDR3 DNA: TGTGCCAGTACCCGGGACAGGAACACTGAAGCTTTCTTT. The full variable domain, completed using reference TRBV19 and TRBJ1-1, is DGGITQSPKYLFRKEGQNVTLSCEQNLNHDAMYWYRQDPGQGLRLIYYSQIVNDFQKGDIAEGYSVSREKKESFPLTVTSAQKNPTAFYLCASTRDRNTEAFFGQGTRLTVV.

The J gene is TRBJ2-7, the V gene TRBV6-2 or TRBV6-3, with a tentative D call TRBD1 (6 bases). This CDR3 is 13 amino acids long. Germline-derived CDR1 and CDR2 are MNHEY and SVGEGT. Trimming pared 0 bases from V and 6 bases from J, leaving 9 bases between. CDR3 protein: CASSYSQGLEQYV. The CDR3 DNA reads TGTGCCAGCAGTTACTCGCAGGGGCTCGAGCAGTACGTC.

CDR3 residues: CASSLGQGHYGYTF. The CDR3 DNA is TGTGCCAGCAGCTTAGGACAGGGACACTATGGCTACACCTTC. The chain uses TRBV7-9 and TRBJ1-2, with 7 bases lining up with TRBD1. Germline CDR1 is SEHNR and CDR2 is FQNEAQ (reference sequence). The V and J ends lost 1 base and 3 bases, in that order; junction bases with no gene match: 2. CDR3 length equals 14 residues.